The 24 T cell receptor beta chains listed next were all sequenced from one sample in a study of identical twins. TCRdb passed the 5' RACE reads through MiXCR, listing each CDR3 protein once. Of under 900,000 distinct CDR3 sequences listed, more than 9% are singletons. The same sample was also studied in work on yellow fever vaccine responses in identical twins.

Sequencing input: PBMCs. The receptors originated from a woman between 18 and 29 years old in good health.

This clonotype came up a few times. The chain recombines TRBV12-3 or TRBV12-4 with TRBJ1-2; a weak D match, TRBD1 (5 bases). V dropped 10 bases and J dropped 4 bases, with 28 bases sitting between them. The CDR3 spans 17 residues. Written as DNA, the CDR3 is TGTGCCACCCTGGGGTTCGCGGAGGGACTAAGGGGCTATGGCTACACCTTC. This encodes CATLGFAEGLRGYGYTF.

The rearrangement joins TRBV5-5 to TRBJ2-3; D unresolved. CDR1 and CDR2 (germline): SGHKS, YYEKEE (reference sequence). This CDR3 region has 15 residues. V gave up 4 bases and J gave up 4 bases, with 16 bases separating them. The CDR3 nucleotides read TGTGCCAGCAGCAACCTGGGGTTAGTCGCAGATACGCAGTATTTT. This sequence encodes CASSNLGLVADTQYF.

The sample holds a few counts of this clonotype. The V gene is TRBV7-8, the J gene TRBJ2-7, with a possible D match to TRBD1 (6 bases). There are 15 residues in the CDR3. Germline CDR1 SGHVS, CDR2 FQNEAQ. Trimming removed 2 bases from V and 4 bases from J, with 15 bases in between. The CDR3 loop reads CASSLRAGVRYEQYV. The CDR3 DNA reads TGTGCCAGCAGCTTAAGGGCAGGGGTTAGGTACGAGCAGTACGTC.

This clonotype was seen only a few times. The chain couples TRBV25-1 to TRBJ1-1, with D possibly TRBD1 on 5 matching bases. There are 13 residues in the CDR3. Germline CDR1 MGHDK, CDR2 SYGVNS. Trimming took off 1 base at V and 7 bases at J, with 10 bases between the two ends. Here the CDR3 DNA reads TGTGCCAGCAGTGAATCAGTGACAGATGAAGCTTTCTTT. Amino acids: CASSESVTDEAFF.

This clonotype has more than one count but fewer than ten. CDR3 sequence: CSARQGTSGYNEQFF. CDR3 sequence (DNA): TGCAGTGCTAGACAAGGGACTAGCGGCTACAATGAGCAGTTCTTC. The V and J genes are TRBV20-1 and TRBJ2-1, with 11 bases fitting TRBD2. Germline-derived CDR1 and CDR2 are DFQATT and SNEGSKA (reference sequence). The ends lost 2 bases at V and 3 bases at J; junction bases unmatched: 3. The CDR3 is 15 amino acids.

This clonotype was observed a few times. The CDR3 DNA is TGTGCCAGCAGTCGACCAAACACAGATACGCAGTATTTT. It translates to CASSRPNTDTQYF. The chain links TRBV6-2 or TRBV6-3 to TRBJ2-3; D gene unclear. Looked up from germline, CDR1 is MNHEY and CDR2 is SVGEGT. Trimming took 5 bases from V and 2 from J, leaving 8 bases between them. This CDR3 is built from 13 residues.

The rearrangement joins TRBV12-5 to TRBJ1-1, with D perhaps TRBD1 (6 bases). Trimming stripped 0 bases from V and 8 bases from J, with 13 bases between. The germline V gene encodes CDR1 LGHNT and CDR2 FRNRAP. The CDR3 covers 14 residues. The CDR3 nucleotides are TGTGCTAGTGGTTTGGTTCCTCAGGGGACGGAAGCTTTCTTT. Translation gives CASGLVPQGTEAFF. Using reference TRBV12-5 and TRBJ1-1 for the parts outside the CDR3, the full variable domain is DARVTQTPRHKVTEMGQEVTMRCQPILGHNTVFWYRQTMMQGLELLAYFRNRAPLDDSGMPKDRFSAEMPDATLATLKIQPSEPRDSAVYFCASGLVPQGTEAFFGQGTRLTVV.

V and J are TRBV24-1 and TRBJ2-1; 7 bases fit TRBD2. V shed 9 bases, J shed 0 bases, and the junction held 7 bases outside the gene matches. Germline V gives CDR1 KGHDR, CDR2 SFDVKD. The CDR3 spans 15 residues. The CDR3 DNA sequence: TGTGCCACCGGCGGGAGAGGGATCTCCTACAATGAGCAGTTCTTC. Protein product: CATGGRGISYNEQFF.

This clonotype came up a few times. The genes are TRBV15 and TRBJ2-3, with D perhaps TRBD1 (6 bases). CDR1 is LNHNV and CDR2 is YYDKDF in the germline V gene (reference sequence). CDR3 length: 16 residues. V lost 5 bases, J lost 2 bases, and 17 bases lay in between. The CDR3 coding sequence is TGTGCCACCAGCGGGGGCCCGGGACACCCCACAGATACGCAGTATTTT. This translates into CATSGGPGHPTDTQYF.

The V call is TRBV28, the J call TRBJ2-1; D not certain. V was shortened by 6 bases and J by 4 bases, with 13 bases between the two germline ends. This CDR3 has 14 residues. The V gene's germline CDR1 is MDHEN and CDR2 SYDVKM. CDR3 nucleotide sequence: TGTGCCAGCAGCCACCCTTGGATATACAATGAGCAGTTCTTC. Amino acid sequence: CASSHPWIYNEQFF.

The V call is TRBV20-1, the J call TRBJ2-1; a weak D match, TRBD1 (5 bases). V shed 2 bases and J shed 2 bases, with 13 bases lying between them. Per germline, CDR1 DFQATT and CDR2 SNEGSKA (reference sequence). The CDR3 consists of 15 residues. DNA of the CDR3: TGCAGTGCTAGACCCTCGGCAGGGACCTACAATGAGCAGTTCTTC. Its translation: CSARPSAGTYNEQFF.

This clonotype appeared a few times. The rearrangement links TRBV3-1 to TRBJ2-1; no firm D call. This CDR3 contains 12 residues. The V and J ends lost 1 base and 10 bases respectively, with 8 bases between them. Germline lookup yields CDR1 LGHDT and CDR2 YNNKEL (reference sequence). In nucleotides, the CDR3 is TGTGCCAGCAGCCAAGTCCCCATCGAGCAGTTCTTC. It is translated as CASSQVPIEQFF.

This chain uses TRBV5-6 with TRBJ2-7, with 12 bases aligning to TRBD2. The CDR3 has 16 amino acids. V shed 2 bases, J shed 3 bases, and the junction held 6 bases outside the gene matches. CDR1 and CDR2 (germline): SGHDT, YYEEEE. The CDR3 bases are TGTGCCAGCAGCTTACCACGGACTAGCGGGAACTACGAGCAGTACTTC. The encoded protein is CASSLPRTSGNYEQYF.

This clonotype has a handful of counts. The rearrangement links TRBV20-1 to TRBJ2-5, with 8 bases identical to TRBD1. The germline CDR1 and CDR2 sequences are DFQATT and SNEGSKA (reference sequence). V gave up 1 base and J gave up 4 bases; unmatched junction bases: 8. The CDR3 length is 15 residues. CDR3 in DNA: TGCAGTGCTAGAGGGGCAGGGGGCCTTGTAGAGACCCAGTACTTC. The encoded protein is CSARGAGGLVETQYF.

This clonotype was observed a handful of times. This chain connects TRBV4-1 to TRBJ2-5; D remains unclear. Trimming removed 0 bases from V and 3 bases from J, with 14 bases in between. From germline, CDR1 is MGHRA and CDR2 YSYEKL. This CDR3 has 16 amino acids. For the CDR3, the DNA is TGCGCCAGCAGCCAAGATCTACGGACCTCCGAAGAGACCCAGTACTTC. Protein: CASSQDLRTSEETQYF.

The rearrangement uses TRBV20-1 and TRBJ1-1; TRBD1 aligns across 8 bases. J lost 4 bases, V lost 5 bases, and 15 bases had no gene match. The CDR3 spans 16 residues. Germline V gene lookup returns CDR1 DFQATT and CDR2 SNEGSKA (reference sequence). CDR3 protein: CSAPFEQGVESTEAFF. The CDR3 bases are TGCAGTGCTCCCTTCGAACAGGGGGTGGAGAGCACTGAAGCTTTCTTT.

This clonotype showed up just a few times. The V and J genes are TRBV28 and TRBJ2-7; D gene unclear. The CDR3 is made up of 13 amino acids. V was trimmed by 5 bases and J by 5 bases, leaving 13 bases between them. The germline V gene encodes CDR1 MDHEN and CDR2 SYDVKM. Here the CDR3 DNA reads TGTGCCAGCAGTCCCTTAGGGCAACACGAGCAGTACGTC. Translating gives CASSPLGQHEQYV.

This clonotype was seen only a few times. CDR3 coding DNA: TGTGCCAGCAGCCGACCGGGACGGTTGAACACTGAAGCTTTCTTT. Its protein is CASSRPGRLNTEAFF. The chain employs TRBV3-1 and TRBJ1-1; TRBD1 might be the D (5 bases). Germline-derived CDR1 and CDR2 are LGHDT and YNNKEL (reference sequence). The CDR3 runs 15 residues. With 4 bases removed from V and 0 bases from J, the gap between germline ends came to 12 bases.

The V call is TRBV4-1, the J call TRBJ2-7, with TRBD2 identical over 8 bases. This CDR3 is 15 amino acids long. The J segment lost 2 bases and the V segment lost 2 bases, leaving 5 bases of the junction unmatched. CDR1 is MGHRA, CDR2 YSYEKL, per germline. The CDR3 coding sequence is TGCGCCAGCAGCCAAACCAGCGGGGGAGCCTACGAGCAGTACTTC. It translates to CASSQTSGGAYEQYF.

This clonotype occurred a few times. The rearrangement links TRBV24-1 to TRBJ2-3, with 9 nucleotides matching TRBD2. J was trimmed by 1 base and V by 0 bases; bases with no gene match: 1. CDR1 is KGHDR, CDR2 SFDVKD, per germline. The length of the CDR3 is 16 residues. The CDR3 coding sequence is TGTGCCACCAGTGATTTGGCTAGCGGGGGCACAGATACGCAGTATTTT. Protein sequence: CATSDLASGGTDTQYF.

The chain has TRBV7-8 and TRBJ2-1; 10 bases line up with TRBD1. Per the germline V gene, CDR1 is SGHVS and CDR2 is FQNEAQ. CDR3 length: 16 amino acids. Unmatched junction bases numbered 8, after V lost 4 bases and J lost 5 bases. The CDR3 DNA follows: TGTGCCAGCAGCTCTCGGATGGGGACAGGGGACAATGAGCAGTTCTTC. Translated: CASSSRMGTGDNEQFF.

The V call is TRBV28, the J call TRBJ2-7; a weak D match, TRBD2 (5 bases). The germline V gene encodes CDR1 MDHEN and CDR2 SYDVKM. Trimming took off 6 bases at V and 4 bases at J, with 13 bases between the two ends. The CDR3 totals 13 residues. CDR3 coding DNA: TGTGCCAGCAGCCCGTATCCGGGGTACGAGCAGTACGTC. As protein: CASSPYPGYEQYV.

This clonotype has at least ten counts. The V and J genes are TRBV12-3 or TRBV12-4 and TRBJ1-4, with a tentative D call TRBD1 (6 bases). V lost 5 bases and J 11 bases, leaving 18 bases between the germline ends. The CDR3 loop spans 14 amino acids. The CDR3 bases are TGTGCCAGCAGTCTAGGGGGGAGTGGGAAGAAACTGTTTTTT. Amino acids: CASSLGGSGKKLFF.

The chain has TRBV3-1 and TRBJ1-1; D unclear. CDR3 size: 17 residues. V was pared by 0 bases and J by 1 base, with 15 bases between. Per germline, CDR1 LGHDT and CDR2 YNNKEL (reference sequence). In DNA form, the CDR3 reads TGTGCCAGCAGCCAAGAAACCTCGTCGGGTGCGAACACTGAAGCTTTCTTT. This gives the protein CASSQETSSGANTEAFF.